These 25 T cell receptor beta chains were sequenced from one sample in a study of T cell responses to AZD1222 COVID-19 vaccine (dated by TCRdb to 2020 to 2023). The sample's time point label, in plain terms: baseline before first vaccination. This specimen's treatment or condition label, per the study, means: meningococcal conjugate vaccine given as trial control. The library relied on the immunoSEQ multiplex PCR assay. This immuneACCESS table, as held by TCRdb, lists in-frame sequences with V and J called but not all clones. Of the missing ones, under half trace to an unresolved V gene in checked studies; the others have no known cause. Across this sample there are about 120,000 clones, with around 89% seen only once. Jointly, the top ten make up over 8.5% of the sample. Sequenced material: peripheral blood, taken on day 0 of MenACWY control vaccination. All receptors derive from an adult in good health.

The V gene is TRBV5-1, the J gene TRBJ2-1, with TRBD2 as a possible D gene (6 bases). Trimming removed 1 base at V and 0 bases at J, with 11 bases between. The germline V gene encodes CDR1 SGHRS and CDR2 YFSETQ. This CDR3 contains 16 residues. DNA of the CDR3: TGCGCCAGCAGCTTGCGGCGGGACGGCTCCTACAATGAGCAGTTCTTC. It codes for CASSLRRDGSYNEQFF.

The rearrangement links TRBV5-1 to TRBJ2-2; 7 bases are a match to TRBD1. V gave up 4 bases and J gave up 6 bases; unmatched junction bases: 9. Germline V gene sequence: CDR1 SGHRS, CDR2 YFSETQ. This CDR3 comprises 15 residues. The CDR3 nucleotides read TGCGCCAGCAGCCCGGGGACAGAAGGTGCCGGGGAGCTGTTTTTT. Amino acid sequence: CASSPGTEGAGELFF.

The chain is built from TRBV20-1 and TRBJ2-3; either TRBD1 or TRBD2 may fit D (5 bases each). Per the germline V gene, CDR1 is DFQATT and CDR2 is SNEGSKA (reference sequence). V lost 7 bases, J lost 4 bases, and 9 bases lay in between. The CDR3 length is 11 residues. CDR3 nucleotides: TGCAGTGGGGACCTCGCAGATACGCAGTATTTT. Protein: CSGDLADTQYF.

This rearrangement joins TRBV27 to TRBJ1-2; 8 bases match TRBD1. CDR1 is MNHEY and CDR2 is SMNVEV in the germline V gene (reference sequence). V was pared by 4 bases and J by 6 bases, with 10 bases of the junction left unmatched. The CDR3 covers 15 residues. This CDR3 reads CASSSWTGLNNGYTF. As DNA, the CDR3 is TGTGCCAGCAGTTCGTGGACAGGGCTTAATAATGGCTACACCTTC.

The chain uses TRBV7-8 and TRBJ2-7; 9 bases line up with TRBD2. Germline-derived CDR1 and CDR2 are SGHVS and FQNEAQ. The V gene end was trimmed by 2 bases and the J gene end by 5 bases; junction bases not matched to a gene: 7. The CDR3 loop spans 15 amino acids. CDR3 sequence: CASSLPRGGVNEQYF. CDR3 DNA sequence: TGTGCCAGCAGCTTACCCCGCGGGGGGGTCAACGAGCAGTACTTC.

The rearrangement uses TRBV11-3 and TRBJ1-1; tentative D call: TRBD1 (6 bases). Looked up from germline, CDR1 is SGHNT and CDR2 is YENEEA. Trimming removed 7 bases from V and 1 base from J, with 13 bases in between. The CDR3 runs to 14 residues. The CDR3 is CASKPGTPNTEAFF. In DNA, the CDR3 is TGTGCCAGCAAACCCGGGACACCGAACACTGAAGCTTTCTTT.

This chain joins TRBV29-1 and TRBJ2-3; 14 bases match TRBD2. Germline CDR1 and CDR2: SQVTM and ANQGSEA. Trimming removed 3 bases from V and 6 bases from J; junction bases left unmatched: 8. This CDR3 contains 16 residues. The CDR3 spells CSVEGLAGVRKDTQYF. The CDR3 DNA reads as TGCAGCGTTGAGGGACTAGCGGGAGTAAGAAAGGATACGCAGTATTTT.

This chain links TRBV4-3 with TRBJ1-5; D gene ambiguous. Germline assignment: CDR1 LGHNA and CDR2 YSLEER. This CDR3 region has 15 residues. V dropped 1 base and J dropped 5 bases, with 12 bases sitting between them. The CDR3 region is CASSQVFGPHQPQHF. The DNA for the CDR3 is TGCGCCAGCAGCCAAGTTTTCGGGCCCCATCAGCCCCAGCATTTT.

V is TRBV27 and J is TRBJ2-1, with 12 nucleotides matching TRBD2. This CDR3 has 17 amino acids. Trimming removed 7 bases from V and 1 base from J; junction bases left unmatched: 8. Germline CDR1 and CDR2: MNHEY and SMNVEV (reference sequence). Here the CDR3 reads CASMSGLAGPSYNEQFF. The CDR3 nucleotides read TGTGCCAGCATGTCAGGACTAGCGGGACCTTCCTACAATGAGCAGTTCTTC.

The V gene is TRBV6-2 or TRBV6-3, the J gene TRBJ1-1, with D possibly matching TRBD1 (5 bases). The germline V gene encodes CDR1 MNHEY and CDR2 SVGEGT. There are 17 residues in the CDR3. V was pared by 0 bases and J by 7 bases, with 21 bases between. The CDR3 loop is CASSYSIGLLGRGEAFF. The CDR3, as DNA: TGTGCCAGCAGTTACTCGATCGGCTTACTGGGACGGGGTGAAGCTTTCTTT.

The chain carries TRBV6-4 and TRBJ2-1, with 7 bases identical to TRBD1. V lost 2 bases, J lost 10 bases, and 14 bases stayed unmatched. This CDR3 spans 16 amino acids. Germline lookup yields CDR1 MRHNA and CDR2 SNTAGT. The CDR3: CASSDGDGASRGEQFF. The CDR3 nucleotides are TGTGCCAGCAGTGACGGGGACGGCGCTTCCAGGGGGGAGCAGTTCTTC.

In the case of this clone: The junction does not match germline at one end; this may be a read error. The rearrangement uses TRBV6-1 and TRBJ1-4, with a tentative D call TRBD1 (6 bases). Germline CDR1 reads MNHNS; CDR2 reads SASEGT. This CDR3 has 14 amino acids. Here the CDR3 DNA reads TGTGCCGGCAGTGAAAGAGGAGGGGGAGAAAAACTGTTTTTT. Translation gives CAGSERGGGEKLFF.

The J gene is TRBJ2-7, the V gene TRBV11-1; D ambiguous. This CDR3 comprises 16 residues. Germline CDR1 is SGHAT and CDR2 is FQDESV (reference sequence). Trimming shortened V by 1 base and J by 2 bases, and 15 bases separated the two germline ends. The CDR3 spells CASSLEGLTGTYEQYF. CDR3 nucleotide sequence: TGTGCCAGCAGCTTAGAGGGTTTGACTGGAACCTACGAGCAGTACTTC. The full variable domain, in which reference TRBV11-1 and TRBJ2-7 provide the parts outside the CDR3, is EAEVAQSPRYKITEKSQAVAFWCDPISGHATLYWYRQILGQGPELLVQFQDESVVDDSQLPKDRFSAERLKGVDSTLKIQPAELGDSAMYLCASSLEGLTGTYEQYFGPGTRLTVT.

The sample holds one count of this clone. The J gene is TRBJ1-2, the V gene TRBV29-1, with 9 bases aligning to TRBD1. The junction had 16 bases not matched to a gene; V was cut back by 7 bases and J by 7 bases. The CDR3 runs to 15 residues. CDR1 SQVTM and CDR2 ANQGSEA come from the germline V gene. This CDR3 is CSGDKQGAKIGGYTF. DNA of the CDR3: TGCAGCGGGGATAAACAGGGGGCGAAGATTGGTGGCTACACCTTC.

The CDR3 reads CASSYGTGVPGELFF. CDR3 DNA: TGTGCCAGCAGTTACGGGACGGGAGTCCCCGGGGAGCTGTTTTTT. J is TRBJ2-2 and V is TRBV6-6; D might be TRBD2 (6 bases). There are 15 residues in the CDR3. V shed 2 bases and J shed 6 bases, with 13 bases lying between them. The germline gives CDR1 MNHNY, CDR2 SVGAGI (reference sequence).

This sequence joins TRBV6-2 or TRBV6-3 and TRBJ2-5; 11 bases map to TRBD2. The CDR3 has 14 residues. J lost 5 bases, V lost 5 bases, and 4 bases had no gene match. Germline loops: CDR1 MNHEY, CDR2 SVGEGT. CDR3 nucleotides: TGTGCCAGCAGTCTAGCGGGAGGTGGTGAGACCCAGTACTTC. Encoded protein: CASSLAGGGETQYF.

V is TRBV6-5 and J is TRBJ2-2; D ambiguous. CDR1 MNHEY and CDR2 SVGAGI come from the germline V gene. The CDR3 has 16 amino acids. Trimming cost V 0 bases and J 11 bases, with 19 bases left between them. The DNA of the CDR3 is TGTGCCAGCAGTTACTCGACTCGGACCCCCATATTCGAGCTGTTTTTT. Translated, it gives CASSYSTRTPIFELFF.

The chain couples TRBV4-1 to TRBJ2-1; 13 nucleotides agree with TRBD2. The trim removed 1 base at V and 5 bases at J, leaving 5 bases unmatched. The CDR3 totals 17 residues. CDR1 MGHRA and CDR2 YSYEKL come from the germline V gene. Here the CDR3 reads CASSQGLAGGPHNEQFF. CDR3 sequence (DNA): TGCGCCAGCAGCCAAGGACTAGCGGGAGGTCCCCACAATGAGCAGTTCTTC.

The J gene is TRBJ1-1, the V gene TRBV30; TRBD1 matches at 7 bases. Germline CDR1 GTSNPN, CDR2 SVGIG (reference sequence). The CDR3 covers 14 residues. The J segment lost 8 bases and the V segment lost 0 bases, leaving 9 bases of the junction unmatched. CDR3 amino acids: CAWSVLLQGGEAFF. DNA of the CDR3: TGTGCCTGGAGTGTCTTACTCCAGGGGGGAGAAGCTTTCTTT.

The chain joins TRBV19 to TRBJ1-1, with 10 bases identical to TRBD1. The CDR3 runs 15 residues. CDR1 is LNHDA and CDR2 is SQIVND in the germline V gene (reference sequence). Germline trimming cut 1 base from V and 3 bases from J; bases unmatched to any gene: 2. CDR3 DNA sequence: TGTGCCAGTAGTATAGTAGGACAGGGGGACACTGAAGCTTTCTTT. Translating it yields CASSIVGQGDTEAFF.

The rearrangement joins TRBV6-5 to TRBJ1-3, with D unresolved. The CDR3 is made up of 15 amino acids. V dropped 8 bases and J dropped 3 bases, with 17 bases sitting between them. Germline CDR1 is MNHEY and CDR2 is SVGAGI. The CDR3 region has the DNA TGTGCCAGCCTAGGTCAGATTTCGGGTGGAAACACCATATATTTT. It translates to CASLGQISGGNTIYF.

The chain links TRBV7-9 to TRBJ1-1; weak D call: TRBD1 (6 bases). Germline CDR1 SEHNR, CDR2 FQNEAQ (reference sequence). The CDR3 consists of 15 residues. V lost 3 bases to trimming and J lost 3 bases, with 14 bases between them. The chain's CDR3 is CASSFPRGIHTEAFF. As DNA, the CDR3 is TGTGCCAGCAGCTTTCCAAGGGGGATTCACACTGAAGCTTTCTTT.

The J gene is TRBJ2-3, the V gene TRBV9; no firm D call. Trimming took off 4 bases at V and 2 bases at J, with 5 bases between the two ends. The CDR3 sequence is 12 residues long. The germline V gene encodes CDR1 SGDLS and CDR2 YYNGEE. The CDR3 loop reads CASSRNTDTQYF. The DNA of the CDR3 is TGTGCCAGCAGCCGTAACACAGATACGCAGTATTTT. Based on the CDR3 plus reference TRBV9 and TRBJ2-3, the full variable domain is DSGVTQTPKHLITATGQRVTLRCSPRSGDLSVYWYQQSLDQGLQFLIQYYNGEERAKGNILERFSAQQFPDLHSELNLSSLELGDSALYFCASSRNTDTQYFGPGTRLTVL.

V is TRBV13 and J is TRBJ1-4; 7 nucleotides agree with TRBD1. Trimming took 4 bases from V and 7 from J; bases not matched to a gene: 9. Germline CDR1 is PRHDT and CDR2 is FYEKMQ (reference sequence). The CDR3 has 15 amino acids. Here the CDR3 reads CASSYPDRPGEKLFF. CDR3 sequence (DNA): TGTGCCAGCAGCTACCCGGACAGGCCGGGTGAAAAACTGTTTTTT. The variable domain in full, completed from reference TRBV13 and TRBJ1-4, reads AAGVIQSPRHLIKEKRETATLKCYPIPRHDTVYWYQQGPGQDPQFLISFYEKMQSDKGSIPDRFSAQQFSDYHSELNMSSLELGDSALYFCASSYPDRPGEKLFFGSGTQLSVL.

The chain combines TRBV28 with TRBJ2-1; 10 nucleotides line up with TRBD1. With 2 bases clipped from V and 6 bases from J, the junction kept 7 bases outside the gene matches. Germline-derived CDR1 and CDR2 are MDHEN and SYDVKM. The CDR3 is made up of 16 amino acids. The CDR3 region has the DNA TGTGCCAGCAGTTTAGTGACAGGGGGCACATTCAATGAGCAGTTCTTC. Its translation is CASSLVTGGTFNEQFF. The complete variable domain, with remaining parts taken from reference TRBV28 and TRBJ2-1, reads DVKVTQSSRYLVKRTGEKVFLECVQDMDHENMFWYRQDPGLGLRLIYFSYDVKMKEKGDIPEGYSVSREKKERFSLILESASTNQTSMYLCASSLVTGGTFNEQFFGPGTRLTVL.